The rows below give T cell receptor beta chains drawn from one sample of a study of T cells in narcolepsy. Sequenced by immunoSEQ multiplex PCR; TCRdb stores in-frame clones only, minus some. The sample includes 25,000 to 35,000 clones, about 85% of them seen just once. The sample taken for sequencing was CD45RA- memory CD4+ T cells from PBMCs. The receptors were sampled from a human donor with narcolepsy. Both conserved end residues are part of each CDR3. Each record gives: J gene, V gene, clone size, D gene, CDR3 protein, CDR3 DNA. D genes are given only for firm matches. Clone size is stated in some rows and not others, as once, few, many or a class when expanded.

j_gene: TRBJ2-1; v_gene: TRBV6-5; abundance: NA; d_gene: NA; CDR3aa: CASSWGRGSFADEQFF; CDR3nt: TGTGCCAGCAGTTGGGGGCGCGGGAGTTTTGCAGATGAGCAGTTCTTC
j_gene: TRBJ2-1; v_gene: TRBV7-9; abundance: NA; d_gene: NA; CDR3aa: CASSLAAGGQSFRNEQFF; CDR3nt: TGTGCCAGCAGCTTAGCAGCAGGGGGGCAATCTTTTAGGAATGAGCAGTTCTTC
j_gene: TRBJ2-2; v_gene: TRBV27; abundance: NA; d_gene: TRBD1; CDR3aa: CASTRQGSGELFF; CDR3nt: TGTGCCAGCACTCGACAGGGTTCGGGGGAGCTGTTTTTT
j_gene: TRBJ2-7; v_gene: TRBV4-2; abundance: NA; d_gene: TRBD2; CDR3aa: CASSQHPRGSGRNEQYF; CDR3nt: TGTGCCAGCAGCCAGCACCCCCGGGGTAGCGGGAGAAACGAGCAGTACTTC
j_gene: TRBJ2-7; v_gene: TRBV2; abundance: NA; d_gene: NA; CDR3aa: CASSENRGGEQYF; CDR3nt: TGTGCCAGCAGTGAAAACAGGGGAGGCGAGCAGTACTTC
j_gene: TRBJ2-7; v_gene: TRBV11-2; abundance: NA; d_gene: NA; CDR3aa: CASSLGGTTTYEQYF; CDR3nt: TGTGCCAGCAGCTTAGGAGGGACAACCACCTACGAGCAGTACTTC
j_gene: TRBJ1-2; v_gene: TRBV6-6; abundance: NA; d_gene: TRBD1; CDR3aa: CASSEGQGSYTF; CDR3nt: TGTGCCAGCAGTGAGGGACAGGGAAGCTACACCTTC
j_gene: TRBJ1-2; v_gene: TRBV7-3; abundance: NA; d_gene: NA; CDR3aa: CASSPGTESYGYTF; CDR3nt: TGTGCCAGCAGCCCAGGGACTGAGTCCTATGGCTACACCTTC
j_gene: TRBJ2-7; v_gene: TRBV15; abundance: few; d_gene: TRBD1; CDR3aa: CATSPVQGRDEQYF; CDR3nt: TGTGCCACCAGTCCTGTACAGGGGCGGGACGAGCAGTACTTC
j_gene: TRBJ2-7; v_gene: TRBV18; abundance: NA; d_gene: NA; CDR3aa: CASSPSGSVSYEQYF; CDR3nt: TGTGCCAGCTCCCCCAGCGGGTCAGTCTCCTACGAGCAGTACTTC
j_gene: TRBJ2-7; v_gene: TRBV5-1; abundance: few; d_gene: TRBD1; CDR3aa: CASSMDRAGEQYF; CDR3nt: TGCGCCAGCAGCATGGACAGGGCTGGCGAGCAGTACTTC
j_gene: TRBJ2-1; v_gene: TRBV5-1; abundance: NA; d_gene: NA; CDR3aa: CASSLAPSESYNEQFF; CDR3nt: TGCGCCAGCAGCTTGGCCCCTAGCGAAAGCTACAATGAGCAGTTCTTC
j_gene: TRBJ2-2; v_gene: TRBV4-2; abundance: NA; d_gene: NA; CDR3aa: CASRDTGELFF; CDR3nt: TGTGCCAGCAGGGACACCGGGGAGCTGTTTTTT
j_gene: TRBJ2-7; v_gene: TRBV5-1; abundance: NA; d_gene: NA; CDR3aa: CASSLPGGLREQYF; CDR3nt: TGCGCCAGCAGCTTACCTGGGGGTTTGCGCGAGCAGTACTTC
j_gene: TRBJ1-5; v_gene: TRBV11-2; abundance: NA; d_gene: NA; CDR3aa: CASSLDPTGMPQHF; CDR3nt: TGTGCCAGCAGCTTAGATCCTACCGGGATGCCCCAGCATTTT
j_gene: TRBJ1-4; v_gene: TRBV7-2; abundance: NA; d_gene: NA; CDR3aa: CASSFSQINEKLFF; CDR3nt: TGTGCCAGCAGCTTTTCACAGATAAATGAAAAACTGTTTTTT
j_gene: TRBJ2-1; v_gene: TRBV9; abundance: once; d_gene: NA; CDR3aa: CASSVSHNEQFF; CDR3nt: TGTGCCAGCAGCGTATCCCACAATGAGCAGTTCTTC
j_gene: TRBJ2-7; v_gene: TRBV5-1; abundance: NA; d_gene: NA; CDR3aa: CASSLRDGRYEQYF; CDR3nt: TGCGCCAGCAGCCTCCGGGACGGGAGATACGAGCAGTACTTC
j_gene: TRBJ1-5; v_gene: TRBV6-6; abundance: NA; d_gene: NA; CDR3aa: CASSYSDQPQHF; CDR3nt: TGTGCCAGCAGTTACTCGGACCAGCCCCAGCATTTT
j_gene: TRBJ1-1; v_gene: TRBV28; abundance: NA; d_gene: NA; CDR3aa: CASSPIGGQNTEAFF; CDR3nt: TGTGCCAGCAGTCCTATCGGGGGCCAGAACACTGAAGCCTTCTTT
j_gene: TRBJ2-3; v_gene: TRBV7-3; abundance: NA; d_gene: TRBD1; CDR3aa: CASSSTGTGGSTDTQYF; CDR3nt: TGTGCCAGCAGCTCAACCGGGACAGGGGGGAGCACAGATACGCAGTATTTT
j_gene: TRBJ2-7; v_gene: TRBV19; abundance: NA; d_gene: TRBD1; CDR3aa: CASSIRDRGAYEQYF; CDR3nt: TGTGCCAGTAGTATCCGGGACAGGGGGGCCTACGAGCAGTACTTC
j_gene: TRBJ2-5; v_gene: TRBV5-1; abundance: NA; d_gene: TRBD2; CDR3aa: CASSLRLASQETQYF; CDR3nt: TGCGCCAGCAGCTTACGACTAGCGAGCCAAGAGACCCAGTACTTC
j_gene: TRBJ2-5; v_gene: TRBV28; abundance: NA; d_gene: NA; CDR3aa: CASSSGGPVETQYF; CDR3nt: TGTGCCAGCAGTTCGGGGGGCCCCGTAGAGACCCAGTACTTC
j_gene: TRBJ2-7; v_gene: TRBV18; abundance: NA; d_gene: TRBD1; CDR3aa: CASSVTGEGYEQYF; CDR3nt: TGTGCCAGCTCCGTTACAGGGGAAGGGTACGAGCAGTACTTC
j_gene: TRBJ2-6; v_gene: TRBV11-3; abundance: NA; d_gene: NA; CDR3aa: CASSSTQGRSGANVLTF; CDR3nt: TGTGCCAGCAGCTCGACTCAAGGCCGCTCTGGGGCCAACGTCCTGACTTTC
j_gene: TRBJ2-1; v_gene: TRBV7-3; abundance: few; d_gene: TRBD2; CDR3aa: CASSLTSGRSYNEQFF; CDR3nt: TGTGCCAGCAGCTTGACTAGCGGGAGGTCCTACAATGAGCAGTTCTTC
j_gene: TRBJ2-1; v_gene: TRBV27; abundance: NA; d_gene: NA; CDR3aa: CASSLLASITYNEQFF; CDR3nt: TGTGCCAGCAGTTTATTAGCGTCGATTACCTACAATGAGCAGTTCTTC
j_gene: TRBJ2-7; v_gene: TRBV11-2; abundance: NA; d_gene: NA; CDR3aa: CASSLIGGTEQYF; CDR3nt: TGTGCCAGCAGCCTCATCGGGGGCACCGAGCAGTACTTC
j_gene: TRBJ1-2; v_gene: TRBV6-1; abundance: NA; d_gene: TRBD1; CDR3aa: CASWRQGIGGYTF; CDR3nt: TGTGCCAGCTGGAGACAGGGGATAGGGGGCTACACCTTC
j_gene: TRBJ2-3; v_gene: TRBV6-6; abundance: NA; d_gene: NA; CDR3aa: CASLDRLSTDTQYF; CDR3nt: TGTGCCAGCCTCGACAGGCTCAGCACAGATACGCAGTATTTT
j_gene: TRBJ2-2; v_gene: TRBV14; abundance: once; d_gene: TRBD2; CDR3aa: CASSQTGGSTGELFF; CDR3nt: TGTGCCAGCAGCCAAACGGGAGGGAGCACCGGGGAGCTGTTTTTT
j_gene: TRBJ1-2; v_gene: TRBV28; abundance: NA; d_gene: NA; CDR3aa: CASSLGTGIYGYTF; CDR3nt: TGTGCCAGCAGTTTAGGCACAGGGATATATGGCTACACCTTC
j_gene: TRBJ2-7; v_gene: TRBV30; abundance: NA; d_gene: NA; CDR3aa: CAWSVAGTTTREQYF; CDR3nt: TGTGCCTGGAGTGTCGCAGGGACAACTACGAGGGAGCAGTACTTC
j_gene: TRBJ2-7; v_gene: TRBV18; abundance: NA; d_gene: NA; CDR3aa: CASSPRQLDEQYF; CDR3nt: TGTGCCAGCTCACCTCGGCAGCTCGACGAGCAGTACTTC
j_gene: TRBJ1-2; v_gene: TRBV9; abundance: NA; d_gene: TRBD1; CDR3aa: CASSARGTDIYGYTF; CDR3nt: TGTGCCAGCAGCGCTCGAGGGACAGATATTTATGGCTACACCTTC
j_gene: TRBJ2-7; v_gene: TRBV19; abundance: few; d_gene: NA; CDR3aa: CASSNRDGAYEQYF; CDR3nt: TGTGCCAGTAGTAACCGGGACGGAGCCTACGAGCAGTACTTC
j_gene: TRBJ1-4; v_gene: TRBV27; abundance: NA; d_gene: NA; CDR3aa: CASSRQVLKGEKLFF; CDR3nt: TGTGCCAGCAGTAGACAGGTGCTTAAGGGTGAAAAACTGTTTTTT